This TCR beta chain was captured by sequencing in a study of T cell repertoires in cytomegalovirus infection. This CDR3 is 15 amino acids long. Germline CDR1 MNHEY, CDR2 SVGEGT. The V and J ends lost 1 base and 6 bases, in that order; junction bases with no gene match: 4. TCRdb reprocessed the reads via MiXCR and lists one record per CDR3 protein. The table records hundreds of thousands of distinct CDR3 sequences, approximately 24% of them present only once. This clonotype was recorded a few times. The chain recombines TRBV6-2 or TRBV6-3 with TRBJ2-4, with 9 bases that match TRBD1. The origin of this receptor is a human donor in good health (CMV status not recorded). Some clones in this sample may be carry-over from other donors' samples. Input material: CD8+ T cells from PBMCs. CDR3 region: CASSYYGQGINIQYF. Here the CDR3 DNA reads TGTGCCAGCAGTTACTACGGACAGGGGATAAACATTCAGTACTTC.